This TCR beta chain was recorded in a study of beta chain features in type 1 diabetes. Each population that was sorted was more than 98% pure. cDNA synthesis used the whole RNA isolate, giving expressed TCRB sequences. Profiling relied on immunoSEQ multiplex PCR, and the TCRdb table lists in-frame clones only, not all of them. The sample records 850,000 to 900,000 clones, 15% to 20% being singletons. This clone was detected a few times. The antigen is not known. Whole-study findings and limits: VDJ junctions from type 1 diabetes patients carried fewer insertions and larger deletions.

CDR3 size: 12 residues. Germline V gene sequence: CDR1 KGHSH, CDR2 LQKENI. V dropped 2 bases and J dropped 5 bases, with 6 bases sitting between them. This sequence was found in a woman between 18 and 29 years old in good health. The chain combines TRBV18 with TRBJ2-5, with no clear D. The sequenced sample was naive CD4+ T cells from blood. The CDR3 loop is CASSPMAETQYF. The CDR3 nucleotides read TGTGCCAGCTCACCAATGGCTGAGACCCAGTACTTC.